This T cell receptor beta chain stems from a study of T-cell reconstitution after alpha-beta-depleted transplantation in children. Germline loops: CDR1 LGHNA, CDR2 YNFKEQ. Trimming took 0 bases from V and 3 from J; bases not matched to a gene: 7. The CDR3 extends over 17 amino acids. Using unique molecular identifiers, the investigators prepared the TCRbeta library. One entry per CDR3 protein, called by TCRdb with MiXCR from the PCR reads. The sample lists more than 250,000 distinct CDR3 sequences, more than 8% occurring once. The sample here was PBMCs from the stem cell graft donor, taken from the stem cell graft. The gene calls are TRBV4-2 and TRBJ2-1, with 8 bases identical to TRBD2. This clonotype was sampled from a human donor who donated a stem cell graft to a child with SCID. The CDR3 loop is CASSQEGIGGGYNEQFF. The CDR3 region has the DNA TGTGCCAGCAGCCAAGAAGGGATCGGGGGGGGCTACAATGAGCAGTTCTTC.